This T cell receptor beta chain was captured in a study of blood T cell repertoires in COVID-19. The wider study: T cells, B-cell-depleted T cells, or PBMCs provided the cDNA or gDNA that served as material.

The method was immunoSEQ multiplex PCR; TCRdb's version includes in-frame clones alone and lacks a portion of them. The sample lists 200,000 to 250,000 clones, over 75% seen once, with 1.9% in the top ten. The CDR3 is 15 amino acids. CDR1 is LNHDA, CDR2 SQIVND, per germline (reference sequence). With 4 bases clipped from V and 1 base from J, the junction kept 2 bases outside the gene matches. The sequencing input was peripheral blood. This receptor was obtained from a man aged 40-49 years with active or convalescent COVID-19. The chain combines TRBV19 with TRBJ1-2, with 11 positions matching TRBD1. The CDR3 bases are TGTGCCAGTAGTAGGACAGGGGGCGTTAACTATGGCTACACCTTC. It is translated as CASSRTGGVNYGYTF.